This TCR beta chain was captured in a study of blood T cell repertoires in COVID-19. Note on this clone: Other DNA sequences from this sample encode an identical CDR3 as well.

Repertoires were generated with immunoSEQ multiplex PCR, while TCRdb's copy carries only in-frame clones and drops some. The table lists roughly 200,000 clones, around 76% of them singletons. This CDR3 is 14 amino acids long. J lost 2 bases, V lost 4 bases, and 2 bases had no gene match. Germline V lookup: CDR1 SQVTM, CDR2 ANQGSEA. The sequenced sample consisted of peripheral blood. The chain carries TRBV29-1 and TRBJ2-5; TRBD2 matches 12 bases. The clonotype was recovered from a woman between 45 and 60 years old with active or convalescent COVID-19. The CDR3 sequence is CSVGLAGGQETQYF. The CDR3, as DNA: TGCAGCGTTGGTCTAGCGGGGGGGCAAGAGACCCAGTACTTC. Based on the CDR3 plus reference TRBV29-1 and TRBJ2-5, the full variable domain is SAVISQKPSRDICQRGTSLTIQCQVDSQVTMMFWYRQQPGQSLTLIATANQGSEATYESGFVIDKFPISRPNLTFSTLTVSNMSPEDSSIYLCSVGLAGGQETQYFGPGTRLLVL.